This is a list of T cell receptor beta chains from one sample in a study of radiotherapy plus CTLA-4 blockade in lung cancer. Here immunoSEQ multiplex PCR was the method, and the copy in TCRdb shows in-frame clones only, minus some. The sample yields about 76,000 clones, 78% seen once. The input for sequencing was peripheral blood, taken from a patient treated with radiotherapy plus ipilimumab. The origin of the receptors is a human donor with non-small cell lung cancer whose response to radiotherapy plus ipilimumab could not be evaluated. Some clones in this sample may be carry-over from other donors' samples. The CDR3 runs from the conserved cysteine through the conserved F or W. The D gene is left open where the match is weak. Some rows have no size entry. The others give once, few or many, or a class for an expanded clone.

>once|TRBV10-3|TRBD1|TRBJ2-5
CAISDGQGETQYF
TGTGCCATCAGCGATGGACAGGGCGAGACCCAGTACTTC
>NA|TRBV4-2|TRBD2|TRBJ2-3
CASSLGLAGADTQYF
TGTGCCAGCAGCCTCGGACTAGCGGGGGCAGATACGCAGTATTTT
>once|TRBV9|TRBD2|TRBJ2-1
CASSPGGAYNEQFF
TGTGCCAGCAGCCCCGGGGGGGCCTACAATGAGCAGTTCTTC
>NA|TRBV6-6|TRBD1|TRBJ2-5
CASGTGSQETQYF
TGTGCCAGCGGGACAGGATCGCAAGAGACCCAGTACTTC
>NA|TRBV25-1|TRBD1|TRBJ2-4
CASSEYGTGTLGKNIQYF
TGTGCCAGCAGTGAATATGGGACAGGGACTTTAGGCAAAAACATTCAGTACTTC
>NA|TRBV15|NA|TRBJ1-3
CATSSGSGNTIYF
TGTGCCACCAGCAGCGGGTCTGGAAACACCATATATTTT
>NA|TRBV30|NA|TRBJ2-7
CAWSLRDIPYEQYF
TGTGCCTGGAGTCTACGGGACATACCCTACGAGCAGTACTTC
>NA|TRBV29-1|NA|TRBJ2-5
CSFCPSPEETQYF
TGCAGCTTTTGCCCCTCGCCGGAAGAGACCCAGTACTTC
>NA|TRBV7-8|NA|TRBJ1-2
CATHPGGYGYTF
TGTGCCACCCACCCTGGGGGGTACGGCTACACCTTC
>NA|TRBV7-3|TRBD2|TRBJ2-5
CASSLGVGGQETQYF
TGTGCCAGCAGCTTAGGGGTGGGGGGGCAAGAGACCCAGTACTTC
>NA|TRBV4-1|NA|TRBJ1-5
CASSISPNQPQHF
TGCGCCAGTTCAATCAGTCCCAATCAGCCCCAGCATTTT
>NA|TRBV2|TRBD2|TRBJ2-5
CASSVSGVMYQETQYF
TGTGCCAGCAGTGTTAGCGGGGTTATGTACCAAGAGACCCAGTACTTC
>NA|TRBV11-2|NA|TRBJ2-5
CASSFPEETQYF
TGTGCCAGCAGCTTCCCCGAAGAGACCCAGTACTTC
>NA|TRBV5-1|TRBD1|TRBJ1-1
CASRAGQPNTEAFF
TGCGCCAGCAGGGCGGGACAGCCGAACACTGAAGCTTTCTTT